This T cell receptor beta chain was observed in a study of cytomegalovirus exposure and HLA in healthy donors. The study, taken as a whole, reports: In a later analysis, TCR association rates varied by HLA locus: DRB1 most, HLA-C fewest. A later analysis found common viral pathogens apparently linked to several of the most significant clusters. Only CMV serostatus was available as immune exposure information. Among TCR sequences, most were rare, though some public TCRs appeared in many donors.

This CDR3 has 14 amino acids. CDR1 is SGHRS and CDR2 is YFSETQ in the germline V gene. The ends were cut back, 5 bases at V and 2 bases at J, with 11 bases in the middle. PCR employed 60 Vbeta and 13 Jbeta primers. Profiling relied on immunoSEQ multiplex PCR, and the TCRdb table lists in-frame clones only, not all of them. The sample has about 160,000 clones, approximately 80% seen once. A note on this clone: Its target is not known.

The chain carries TRBV5-1 and TRBJ2-4; a weak D match, TRBD2 (6 bases). The specimen sequenced was PBMCs. The clonotype comes from a man in his late teens or twenties in good health and CMV-seronegative. Here the CDR3 reads CASRLGGSKNIQYF. DNA of the CDR3: TGCGCCAGCAGACTAGGAGGGTCCAAAAACATTCAGTACTTC.